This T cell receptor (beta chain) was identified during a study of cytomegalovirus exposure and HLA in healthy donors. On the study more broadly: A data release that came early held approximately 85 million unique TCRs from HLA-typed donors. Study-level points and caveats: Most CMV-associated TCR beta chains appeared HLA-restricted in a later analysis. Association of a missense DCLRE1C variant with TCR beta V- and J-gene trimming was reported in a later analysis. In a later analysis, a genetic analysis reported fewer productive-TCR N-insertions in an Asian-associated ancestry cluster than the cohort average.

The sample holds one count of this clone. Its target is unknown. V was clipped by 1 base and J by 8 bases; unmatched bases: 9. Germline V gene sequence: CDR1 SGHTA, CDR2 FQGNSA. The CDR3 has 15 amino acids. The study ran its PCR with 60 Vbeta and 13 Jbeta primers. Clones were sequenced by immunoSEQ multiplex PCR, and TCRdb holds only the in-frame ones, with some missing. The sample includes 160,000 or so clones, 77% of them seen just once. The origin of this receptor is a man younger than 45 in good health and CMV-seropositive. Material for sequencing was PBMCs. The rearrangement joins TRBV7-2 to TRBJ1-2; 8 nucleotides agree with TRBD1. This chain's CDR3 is CASSLEHRGKKGYTF. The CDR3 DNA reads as TGTGCCAGCAGCTTAGAACACAGGGGGAAGAAAGGCTACACCTTC.